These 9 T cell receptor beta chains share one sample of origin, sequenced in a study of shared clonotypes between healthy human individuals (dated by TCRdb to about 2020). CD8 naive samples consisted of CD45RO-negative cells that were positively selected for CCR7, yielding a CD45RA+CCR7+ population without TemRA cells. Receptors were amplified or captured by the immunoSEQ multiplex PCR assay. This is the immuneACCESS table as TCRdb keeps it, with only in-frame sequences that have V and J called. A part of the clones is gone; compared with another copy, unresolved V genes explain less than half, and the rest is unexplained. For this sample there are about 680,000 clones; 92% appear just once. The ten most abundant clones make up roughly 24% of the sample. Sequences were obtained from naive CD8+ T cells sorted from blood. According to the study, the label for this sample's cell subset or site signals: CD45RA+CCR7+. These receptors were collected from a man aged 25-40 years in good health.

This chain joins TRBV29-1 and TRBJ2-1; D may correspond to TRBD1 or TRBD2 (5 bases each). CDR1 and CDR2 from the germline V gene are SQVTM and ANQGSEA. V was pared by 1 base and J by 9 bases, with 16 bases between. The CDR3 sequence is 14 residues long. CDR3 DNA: TGCAGCGTTGAAGGGGCCGGGGCCGCTGGTGAGCAGTTCTTC. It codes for CSVEGAGAAGEQFF.

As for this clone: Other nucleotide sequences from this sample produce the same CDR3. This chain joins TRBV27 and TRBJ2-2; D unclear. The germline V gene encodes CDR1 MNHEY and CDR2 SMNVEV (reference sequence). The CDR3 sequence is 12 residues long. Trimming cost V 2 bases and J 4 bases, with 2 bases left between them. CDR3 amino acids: CASSLVTGELFF. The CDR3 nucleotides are TGTGCCAGCAGTTTAGTCACCGGGGAGCTGTTTTTT.

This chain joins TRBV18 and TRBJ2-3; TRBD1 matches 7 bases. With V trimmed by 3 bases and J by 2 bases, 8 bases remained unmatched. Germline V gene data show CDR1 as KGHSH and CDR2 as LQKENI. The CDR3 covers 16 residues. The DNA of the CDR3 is TGTGCCAGCTCACCCGGGACAGTCCTTTACACAGATACGCAGTATTTT. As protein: CASSPGTVLYTDTQYF.

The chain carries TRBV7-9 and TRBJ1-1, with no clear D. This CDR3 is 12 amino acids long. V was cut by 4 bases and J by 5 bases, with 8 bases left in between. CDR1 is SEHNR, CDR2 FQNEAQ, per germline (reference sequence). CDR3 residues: CASSSRETEAFF. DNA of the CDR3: TGTGCCAGCAGCTCTCGGGAGACTGAAGCTTTCTTT. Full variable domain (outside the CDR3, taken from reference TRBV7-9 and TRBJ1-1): DTGVSQNPRHKITKRGQNVTFRCDPISEHNRLYWYRQTLGQGPEFLTYFQNEAQLEKSRLLSDRFSAERPKGSFSTLEIQRTEQGDSAMYLCASSSRETEAFFGQGTRLTVV.

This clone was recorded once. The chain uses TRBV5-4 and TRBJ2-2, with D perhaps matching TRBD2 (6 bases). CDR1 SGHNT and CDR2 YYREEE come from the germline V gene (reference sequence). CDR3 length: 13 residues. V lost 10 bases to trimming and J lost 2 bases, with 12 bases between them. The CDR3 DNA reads TGTGCCGGGGCTAGCGAAAACACCGGGGAGCTGTTTTTT. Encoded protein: CAGASENTGELFF.

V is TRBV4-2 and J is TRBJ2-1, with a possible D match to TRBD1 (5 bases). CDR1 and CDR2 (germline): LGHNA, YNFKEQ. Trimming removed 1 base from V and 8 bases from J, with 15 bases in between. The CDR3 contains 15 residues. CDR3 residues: CASSQGVPEGDEQFF. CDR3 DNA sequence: TGTGCCAGCAGCCAAGGAGTTCCCGAAGGGGATGAGCAGTTCTTC.

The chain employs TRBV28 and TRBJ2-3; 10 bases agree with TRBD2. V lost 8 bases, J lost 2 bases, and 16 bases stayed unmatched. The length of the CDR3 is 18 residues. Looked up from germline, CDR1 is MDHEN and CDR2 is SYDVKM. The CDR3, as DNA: TGTGCCAGCGACCCCCGTTCCAGCGGGAGGGCCGACACAGATACGCAGTATTTT. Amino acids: CASDPRSSGRADTDTQYF.

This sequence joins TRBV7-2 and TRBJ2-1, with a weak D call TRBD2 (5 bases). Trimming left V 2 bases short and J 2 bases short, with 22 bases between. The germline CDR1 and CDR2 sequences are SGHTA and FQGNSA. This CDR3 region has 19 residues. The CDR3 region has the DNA TGTGCCAGCAGCTTAAACCGAGCTAGGGTTGGACTGCCCTACAATGAGCAGTTCTTC. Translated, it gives CASSLNRARVGLPYNEQFF.

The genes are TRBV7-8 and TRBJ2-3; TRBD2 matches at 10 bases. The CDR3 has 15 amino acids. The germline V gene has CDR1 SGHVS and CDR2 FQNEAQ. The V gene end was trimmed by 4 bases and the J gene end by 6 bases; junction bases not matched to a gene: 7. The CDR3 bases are TGTGCCAGCAGCTCAGGACTAGCGGAGTACGATACGCAGTATTTT. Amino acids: CASSSGLAEYDTQYF.